This TCR beta chain comes out of a study of T-cell memory formation after mild COVID-19. The wider study: Among the donors, TCR clusters were largely specific to each donor.

MiXCR was run by TCRdb on the 5' RACE reads, yielding one entry per CDR3 protein. The sample has approximately 100,000 distinct CDR3 sequences; 15% to 20% are singletons. This clonotype was observed a handful of times. Its specificity is unknown. The length of the CDR3 is 14 residues. Trimming took off 2 bases at V and 5 bases at J, with 12 bases between the two ends. Germline CDR1 and CDR2: KGHDR and SFDVKD. Findings and limits, study-wide: What remained unconfirmed was the SARS-CoV-2 specificity of second-wave clones peaking on day 37. Some responding clones appeared in pre-infection memory, suggesting cross-reactive memory joined. CM and EM subsets held most contracting CD4+ clones; EMRA held CD8+ ones.

This receptor was obtained from an adult woman who had mild COVID-19 (a few samples of this study predate the infection). Cell type and time point are not known. The gene calls are TRBV24-1 and TRBJ2-7, with a weak D call TRBD1 (6 bases). Material for sequencing was PBMCs or a T cell subset sorted from them (not recorded which). The CDR3 DNA is TGTGCCACCAGTGATTCCGGACAGCTAGACGAGCAGTACTTC. Translated: CATSDSGQLDEQYF.